The 17 T cell receptor beta chains presented below share a single source sample, sequenced in a study of response to subunit inactivated influenza vaccine. TCRdb ran MiXCR on the RT-PCR reads and lists one entry per CDR3 protein. Here the sample spans about 520,000 distinct CDR3 sequences, around 25% being singletons. The sequenced sample was CD4+ T cells sorted from PBMCs, obtained 5 days after vaccination. These receptor sequences come from a man aged 45-65 years who received an inactivated influenza vaccine.

This clonotype was seen once. The chain uses TRBV7-6 and TRBJ2-7, with D possibly being TRBD2 (6 bases). The CDR3 has 16 residues. Trimming cost V 2 bases and J 2 bases, with 16 bases left between them. CDR1 and CDR2 (germline): SGHVS, FNYEAQ. This chain's CDR3 is CASSLMRGPGPYEQYF. The CDR3 DNA is TGTGCCAGCAGCTTAATGCGGGGACCCGGACCCTACGAGCAGTACTTC.

This clonotype has only a few counts. The genes are TRBV7-3 and TRBJ2-3, with D possibly being TRBD2 (6 bases). Germline V gives CDR1 SGHTA, CDR2 FQGTGA. The CDR3 totals 14 residues. Trimming removed 4 bases from V and 2 bases from J, with 10 bases in between. The CDR3 DNA reads TGTGCCAGCAGCTGGGGGGATCCCACAGATACGCAGTATTTT. Its protein is CASSWGDPTDTQYF.

V gene TRBV6-2 or TRBV6-3 combines with J gene TRBJ2-1; 8 bases map to TRBD2. Unmatched junction bases numbered 6, after V lost 5 bases and J lost 6 bases. The V gene's germline CDR1 is MNHEY and CDR2 SVGEGT. The CDR3 spans 14 residues. As DNA, the CDR3 is TGTGCCAGCAGTCCGAAACGGGAGGGCAATGAGCAGTTCTTC. It translates to CASSPKREGNEQFF.

This chain uses TRBV7-9 with TRBJ2-7; TRBD2 agrees at 8 bases. The CDR3 is 14 amino acids. Germline values: CDR1 SEHNR, CDR2 FQNEAQ (reference sequence). V shed 4 bases and J 3 bases; nucleotides not matched to a gene: 5. The CDR3 DNA sequence: TGTGCCAGCAGCTCACCCGGGGGGGACTACGAGCAGTACTTC. Amino acids: CASSSPGGDYEQYF.

In this sample, this clonotype turned up many times. The chain links TRBV5-1 to TRBJ2-3; 7 bases fit TRBD2. With 2 bases clipped from V and 3 bases from J, the junction kept 3 bases outside the gene matches. The CDR3 has 14 amino acids. Germline-derived CDR1 and CDR2 are SGHRS and YFSETQ. CDR3 amino acids: CASSFASGTDTQYF. The CDR3 DNA is TGCGCCAGCAGCTTTGCTAGCGGAACAGATACGCAGTATTTT.

In DNA, the CDR3 is TGCAGTGCTCTAACAGGGATTTTTTCCGACAATGAGCAGTTCTTC. Protein sequence: CSALTGIFSDNEQFF. The rearrangement links TRBV20-1 to TRBJ2-1; possible D gene TRBD1, 6 bases. V lost 5 bases and J lost 5, with 19 bases in between. The CDR3 is made up of 15 amino acids. Germline V gene lookup returns CDR1 DFQATT and CDR2 SNEGSKA (reference sequence).

This clonotype was detected a few times. The V and J genes are TRBV20-1 and TRBJ2-1, with TRBD2 matching over 12 bases. Germline assignment: CDR1 DFQATT and CDR2 SNEGSKA (reference sequence). Trimming cost V 3 bases and J 7 bases; bases outside gene matches: 7. This CDR3 is built from 15 residues. CDR3 in amino acids: CSASLASGGVNEQFF. Written as DNA, the CDR3 is TGCAGTGCTAGCTTGGCTAGCGGGGGGGTGAATGAGCAGTTCTTC.

This clonotype has a handful of counts. This CDR3 is CASSQQVTGELFF. The CDR3 nucleotides read TGTGCCAGCAGCCAACAAGTTACCGGGGAGCTGTTTTTT. This chain uses TRBV3-1 with TRBJ2-2; D uncertain. Trimming removed 2 bases at V and 5 bases at J, with 6 bases between. The CDR3 consists of 13 residues. The V gene's germline CDR1 is LGHDT and CDR2 YNNKEL (reference sequence).

This clonotype has just a few counts. This chain joins TRBV5-6 and TRBJ1-4, with D unclear. This CDR3 contains 14 residues. Germline V gene lookup returns CDR1 SGHDT and CDR2 YYEEEE. V was clipped by 1 base and J by 7 bases, with 11 bases between them. This CDR3 is CASSLRSWGEKLFF. The CDR3 DNA is TGTGCCAGCAGCTTGCGGAGTTGGGGTGAAAAACTGTTTTTT.

This clonotype showed up just a few times. V is TRBV9 and J is TRBJ2-1; D remains unclear. The CDR3 is 14 residues long. Germline loops: CDR1 SGDLS, CDR2 YYNGEE. V lost 2 bases and J 10 bases, leaving 16 bases between the germline ends. The CDR3 is CASSVATVDPEQFF. CDR3 in DNA: TGTGCCAGCAGCGTGGCTACTGTGGACCCAGAGCAGTTCTTC.

The chain joins TRBV7-9 to TRBJ2-3, with 10 bases that match TRBD2. Germline V gene data show CDR1 as SEHNR and CDR2 as FQNEAQ (reference sequence). V dropped 5 bases and J dropped 2; count of bases not matched to a gene: 7. CDR3 length equals 16 residues. CDR3 loop: CASSLQAGGNTDTQYF. CDR3 DNA sequence: TGTGCCAGCAGCCTCCAAGCGGGGGGGAACACAGATACGCAGTATTTT.

The gene calls are TRBV4-2 and TRBJ2-2; D gene unclear. Between the trimmed V and J ends, which lost 0 bases and 1 base, there was a span of 9 bases. Germline CDR1 LGHNA, CDR2 YNFKEQ. The CDR3 sequence is 16 residues long. DNA of the CDR3: TGTGCCAGCAGCCAAGAATTCGCCCGGAACACCGGGGAGCTGTTTTTT. It translates to CASSQEFARNTGELFF.

This clonotype occurred a few times. The rearrangement joins TRBV6-2 or TRBV6-3 to TRBJ2-1; D is ambiguous. Germline CDR1 MNHEY, CDR2 SVGEGT. This CDR3 region has 10 residues. V lost 7 bases, J lost 7 bases, and 5 bases lay in between. CDR3 protein: CASIGNEQFF. In DNA form, the CDR3 reads TGTGCCAGCATCGGGAATGAGCAGTTCTTC.

J is TRBJ1-1 and V is TRBV7-9, with no clear D. Trimming left V 1 base short and J 1 base short, with 7 bases between. The germline CDR1 and CDR2 sequences are SEHNR and FQNEAQ (reference sequence). The CDR3 loop spans 14 amino acids. The CDR3 nucleotides are TGTGCCAGCAGCTTAGGAGATACGAACACTGAAGCTTTCTTT. As protein: CASSLGDTNTEAFF. Looking up the rest from reference TRBV7-9 and TRBJ1-1 gives the full variable domain: DTGVSQNPRHKITKRGQNVTFRCDPISEHNRLYWYRQTLGQGPEFLTYFQNEAQLEKSRLLSDRFSAERPKGSFSTLEIQRTEQGDSAMYLCASSLGDTNTEAFFGQGTRLTVV.

This clonotype was counted a few times. The V call is TRBV13, the J call TRBJ1-1; 9 bases line up with TRBD1. The germline V gene encodes CDR1 PRHDT and CDR2 FYEKMQ (reference sequence). This CDR3 has 14 residues. Trimming at V came to 4 bases and at J to 7 bases, leaving 7 bases not matched to a gene. The CDR3 coding sequence is TGTGCCAGCAGCTACAGGGGGCTACAGGTTGAAGCTTTCTTT. As protein: CASSYRGLQVEAFF.

The chain uses TRBV5-6 and TRBJ2-1, with TRBD2 identical over 7 bases. Looked up from germline, CDR1 is SGHDT and CDR2 is YYEEEE. Unmatched junction bases numbered 7, after V lost 3 bases and J lost 4 bases. The CDR3 runs to 15 residues. The CDR3 DNA is TGTGCCAGCAGCTCACCGGGACTACCATACAATGAGCAGTTCTTC. Translated, it gives CASSSPGLPYNEQFF.

Here the CDR3 reads CATSDFGPRTGELFF. CDR3 DNA sequence: TGTGCCACCAGTGATTTTGGGCCCCGGACCGGGGAGCTGTTTTTT. V gene TRBV24-1 combines with J gene TRBJ2-2; D not certain. Trimming removed 1 base at V and 5 bases at J, with 10 bases between. Per germline, CDR1 KGHDR and CDR2 SFDVKD. The CDR3 sequence is 15 residues long.